This TCR beta chain comes out of a study of T-cell memory formation after mild COVID-19. TCRdb re-called the 5' RACE reads with MiXCR, one entry per CDR3 protein. Altogether tens of thousands of distinct CDR3 sequences are present, less than 15% being singletons, with the ten largest covering over 25%. The CDR3 has 13 residues. The V end lost 6 bases, the J end lost 3 bases, and 11 bases lay between the germline ends. Germline CDR1 and CDR2: SGHTA and FQGTGA. Study results and caveats: Shrinking CD4+ clones resided mostly in CM and EM, and CD8+ ones in EMRA.

This clonotype was seen only once. The antigen is not known. The V call is TRBV7-3, the J call TRBJ1-1; a weak D match, TRBD1 (6 bases). The TCR sequence derives from an adult woman who had mild COVID-19 (a few samples of this study predate the infection). Cell type and time point are not known. The specimen sequenced was PBMCs or a T cell subset sorted from them (not recorded which). The CDR3 is CASSTGFDTEAFF. In nucleotides, the CDR3 is TGTGCCAGCAGTACAGGGTTCGACACTGAAGCTTTCTTT.